Listed here is a single T cell receptor beta chain. Treatment defined: oral pan-JAK inhibitor, 5-10 mg twice daily. Investigators isolated RNA and reverse transcribed it into cDNA to act as the sequencing template. Sequencing was performed with immunoSEQ multiplex PCR; in TCRdb, only in-frame clones are kept and a portion is missing. The sample records approximately 210,000 clones, roughly three fifths being singletons. The data are from a study of CD8+ T cells in alopecia areata. The germline CDR1 and CDR2 sequences are SQVTM and ANQGSEA. This CDR3 spans 12 amino acids. V was clipped by 7 bases and J by 3 bases; unmatched bases: 3.

Sequenced material: CD4+ T cells sorted from blood, taken around week 44, from a patient treated with tofacitinib. The sequence came from a human donor with alopecia areata. This chain links TRBV29-1 with TRBJ1-1; TRBD1 agrees at 9 bases. Written as DNA, the CDR3 is TGCAGCGCTTACAGGGGGCACACTGAAGCTTTCTTT. Amino acids: CSAYRGHTEAFF.